Described below is a single T cell receptor beta chain sequence and its context. The antigen remains undetermined. V lost 5 bases to trimming and J lost 3 bases; unmatched junction nucleotides: 5. The CDR3 length is 14 residues. The germline gives CDR1 MNHEY, CDR2 SMNVEV (reference sequence). This sample is part of a study of cytomegalovirus exposure and HLA in healthy donors. General study points: Roughly even sequencing depth across donors was the assumption behind the presence/absence analyses. The study designated fewer than 200 TCR beta chains cytomegalovirus-associated. A later examination showed that TCR association rates differed by HLA locus, with DRB1 most and HLA-C fewest. A later analysis by the authors found several of the most significant clusters apparently linked to common viral pathogens.

In the PCR, 60 Vbeta and 13 Jbeta primers were used. Data came from immunoSEQ multiplex PCR; TCRdb stores just in-frame clones and leaves some out. The listing records fewer than 150,000 clones. The TCR was taken from a middle-aged man in good health and CMV-seronegative. Input material: PBMCs. The V call is TRBV27, the J call TRBJ2-5, with 8 bases fitting TRBD1. In nucleotides, the CDR3 is TGTGCCAGCAGTCCGAGGACAGGGAAAGAGACCCAGTACTTC. It specifies CASSPRTGKETQYF.